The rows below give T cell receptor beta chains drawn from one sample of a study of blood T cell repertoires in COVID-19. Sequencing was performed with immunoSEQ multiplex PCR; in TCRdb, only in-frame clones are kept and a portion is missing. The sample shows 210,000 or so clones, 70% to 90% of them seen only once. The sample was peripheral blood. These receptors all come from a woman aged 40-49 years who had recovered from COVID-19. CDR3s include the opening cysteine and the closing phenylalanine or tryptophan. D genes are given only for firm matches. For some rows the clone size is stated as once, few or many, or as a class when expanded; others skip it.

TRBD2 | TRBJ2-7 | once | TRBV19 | CASRERLSGSSYEQYF | TGTGCCAGTAGAGAACGTCTCAGCGGGAGCTCCTACGAGCAGTACTTC
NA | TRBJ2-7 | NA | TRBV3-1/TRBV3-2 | CASSQVLGMGTGSYEQYF | TGTGCCAGCAGCCAGGTTCTTGGGATGGGGACTGGATCCTACGAGCAGTACTTC
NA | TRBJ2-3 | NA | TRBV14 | CASSQVWDTSSTDTQYF | TGTGCCAGCAGCCAAGTTTGGGACACCTCTAGCACAGATACGCAGTATTTT
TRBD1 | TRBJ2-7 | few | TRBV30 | CAWSVVGGGYEQYF | TGTGCCTGGAGTGTAGTAGGGGGCGGCTACGAGCAGTACTTC
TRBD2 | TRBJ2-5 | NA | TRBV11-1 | CASSLEASGWTQYF | TGTGCCAGCAGCTTAGAGGCTAGCGGGTGGACCCAGTACTTC
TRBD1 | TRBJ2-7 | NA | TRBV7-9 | CASSSPGQKTYEQYF | TGTGCCAGCAGCTCCCCGGGACAGAAGACCTACGAGCAGTACTTC
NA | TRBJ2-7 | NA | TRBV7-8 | CASSLEGGTYEQYF | TGTGCCAGCAGCTTAGAAGGGGGTACCTACGAGCAGTACTTC
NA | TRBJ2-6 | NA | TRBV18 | CASSLSAGVGANVLTF | TGTGCCAGCTCACTATCCGCAGGGGTCGGGGCCAACGTCCTGACTTTC
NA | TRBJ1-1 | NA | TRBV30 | CAWRIGPGTPEAFF | TGTGCCTGGAGGATAGGACCCGGGACACCTGAAGCTTTCTTT
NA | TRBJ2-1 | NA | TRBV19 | CASSIFPREGASYNEQFF | TGTGCCAGTAGTATCTTCCCTCGGGAGGGGGCTTCCTACAATGAGCAGTTCTTC
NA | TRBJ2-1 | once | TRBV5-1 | CASSPSSYNEQFF | TGCGCCAGCAGCCCTAGCTCCTACAATGAGCAGTTCTTC
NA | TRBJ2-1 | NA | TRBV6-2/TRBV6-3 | CASSLWANEQFF | TGTGCCAGCAGCCTTTGGGCTAATGAGCAGTTCTTC
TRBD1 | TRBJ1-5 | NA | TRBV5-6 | CASSFLDRGHGQPQHF | TGTGCCAGCAGCTTCCTTGACAGGGGGCATGGTCAGCCCCAGCATTTT
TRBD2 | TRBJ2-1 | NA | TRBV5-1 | CASSFTWTSGFGNEQFF | TGCGCCAGCAGCTTCACCTGGACTAGCGGCTTTGGCAATGAGCAGTTCTTC
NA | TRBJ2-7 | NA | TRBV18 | CASSPGHEVTYEQYF | TGTGCCAGCTCACCAGGACACGAGGTGACCTACGAGCAGTACTTC
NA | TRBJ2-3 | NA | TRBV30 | CAWSVLGGASTDTQYF | TGTGCCTGGAGTGTACTGGGCGGGGCAAGCACAGATACGCAGTATTTT
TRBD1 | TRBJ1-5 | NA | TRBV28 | CASSLQGQDPNQPQHF | TGTGCCAGCAGTTTACAAGGACAGGACCCCAATCAGCCCCAGCATTTT
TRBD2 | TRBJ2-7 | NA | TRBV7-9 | CASSSRSGRALVYEQYF | TGTGCCAGCAGCTCACGTAGCGGGAGGGCTCTTGTCTACGAGCAGTACTTC
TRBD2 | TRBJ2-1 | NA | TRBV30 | CASLRGTSALGGQFF | TGTGCCTCCCTACGCGGGACTAGCGCCTTGGGAGGGCAGTTCTTC
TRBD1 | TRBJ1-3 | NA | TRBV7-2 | CASRGQGSGNTIYF | TGTGCCAGCAGGGGACAGGGTTCTGGAAACACCATATATTTT
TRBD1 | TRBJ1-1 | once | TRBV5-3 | CARSLRGQGSTEAFF | TGTGCCAGAAGCTTACGGGGACAGGGGAGCACTGAAGCTTTCTTT
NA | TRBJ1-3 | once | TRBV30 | CAWSVPGGDSGNTIYF | TGTGCCTGGAGTGTACCGGGGGGGGACTCTGGAAACACCATATATTTT
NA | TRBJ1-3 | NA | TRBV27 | CASSRTGQSSGNTIYF | TGTGCCAGCAGCCGTACCGGACAGAGCTCTGGAAACACCATATATTTT
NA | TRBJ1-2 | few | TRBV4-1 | CASGEGIGYTF | TGCGCCAGCGGGGAGGGGATTGGCTACACCTTC
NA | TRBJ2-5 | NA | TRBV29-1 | CSVEGGGSQETQYF | TGCAGCGTTGAAGGCGGAGGCAGCCAAGAGACCCAGTACTTC
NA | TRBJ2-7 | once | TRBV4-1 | CASSQGIGSGEWVYEQYF | TGCGCCAGCAGCCAAGGAATTGGTAGTGGGGAGTGGGTCTACGAGCAGTACTTC
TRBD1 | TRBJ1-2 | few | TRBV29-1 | CSVEEAPSGGRGYTF | TGCAGCGTTGAAGAAGCCCCCTCAGGGGGCAGGGGCTACACCTTC
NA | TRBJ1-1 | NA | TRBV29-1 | CSVEVGQGNTEAFF | TGCAGCGTTGAAGTCGGTCAGGGGAACACTGAAGCTTTCTTT
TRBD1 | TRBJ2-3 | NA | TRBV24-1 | CATSGTGRSDTQYF | TGTGCCACCAGCGGGACAGGGAGGTCAGATACGCAGTATTTT
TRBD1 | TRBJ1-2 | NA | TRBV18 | CASSPPTGANYGYTF | TGTGCCAGCTCACCACCGACAGGGGCTAACTATGGCTACACCTTC
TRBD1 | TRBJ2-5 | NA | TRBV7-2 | CASSAPGQSRETQYF | TGTGCCAGCAGCGCCCCGGGACAGTCTAGGGAGACCCAGTACTTC
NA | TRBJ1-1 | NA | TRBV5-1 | CASSLDDRSYTEAFF | TGCGCCAGCAGCTTGGATGACAGGTCTTACACTGAAGCTTTCTTT
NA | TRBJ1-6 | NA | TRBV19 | CASRTGNSPLHF | TGTGCCAGTAGAACAGGGAATTCACCCCTCCACTTT
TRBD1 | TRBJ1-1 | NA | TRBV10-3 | CAIRGQQNTEAFF | TGTGCCATCAGGGGACAGCAGAACACTGAAGCTTTCTTT
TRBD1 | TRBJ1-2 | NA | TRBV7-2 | CASSLADSQQGGYTF | TGTGCCAGCAGCTTAGCCGACAGTCAACAGGGGGGCTACACCTTC
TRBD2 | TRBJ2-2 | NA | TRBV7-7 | CASSAGGAGELFF | TGTGCCAGCAGCGCTGGGGGGGCCGGGGAGCTGTTTTTT
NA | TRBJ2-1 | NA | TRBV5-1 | CASSLGGATYNEQFF | TGCGCCAGCAGCTTAGGAGGGGCAACCTACAATGAGCAGTTCTTC
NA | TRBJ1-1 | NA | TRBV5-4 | CASMRNTEAFF | TGTGCCAGCATGAGGAACACTGAAGCTTTCTTT
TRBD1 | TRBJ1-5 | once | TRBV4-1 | CASSQAGTGSNQPQHF | TGCGCCAGCAGCCAGGCGGGGACAGGGAGCAATCAGCCCCAGCATTTT
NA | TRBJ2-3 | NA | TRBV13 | CASSLGALRTDTQYF | TGTGCCAGCAGCTTGGGAGCGCTCCGGACAGATACGCAGTATTTT
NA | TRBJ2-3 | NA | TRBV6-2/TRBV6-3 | CASSYRRGFSRDTQYF | TGTGCCAGCAGTTATCGTCGAGGCTTCAGCAGAGATACGCAGTATTTT
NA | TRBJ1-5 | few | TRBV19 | CASSISGGLSNQPQHF | TGTGCCAGTAGTATATCGGGGGGGCTTAGCAATCAGCCCCAGCATTTT
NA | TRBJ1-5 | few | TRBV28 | CASSFVSSYQPQHF | TGTGCCAGCAGTTTTGTTAGCTCTTATCAGCCCCAGCATTTT
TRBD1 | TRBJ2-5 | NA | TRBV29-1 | CSVADRGKETQYF | TGCAGCGTCGCTGACAGGGGGAAGGAGACCCAGTACTTC